These 32 T cell receptor beta chains share one sample of origin, sequenced in a study of blood T cell repertoires in COVID-19. Repertoires were generated with immunoSEQ multiplex PCR, while TCRdb's copy carries only in-frame clones and drops some. The table records about 150,000 clones, 80% to 90% of them present only once. The sequenced material came from peripheral blood. These receptors were taken from a woman in her thirties or forties with acute or convalescent COVID-19.

The chain combines TRBV19 with TRBJ1-1; a weak D match, TRBD1 (5 bases). CDR1 is LNHDA and CDR2 is SQIVND in the germline V gene (reference sequence). With 8 bases removed from V and 7 bases from J, the gap between germline ends came to 11 bases. The CDR3 is 11 residues long. CDR3 region: CASCGGVEAFF. In DNA, the CDR3 is TGTGCCAGTTGTGGGGGGGTTGAAGCTTTCTTT. Together with reference TRBV19 and TRBJ1-1, the CDR3 gives the full variable domain: DGGITQSPKYLFRKEGQNVTLSCEQNLNHDAMYWYRQDPGQGLRLIYYSQIVNDFQKGDIAEGYSVSREKKESFPLTVTSAQKNPTAFYLCASCGGVEAFFGQGTRLTVV.

This clone is a singleton in its sample. V and J are TRBV10-2 and TRBJ2-7; 7 nucleotides line up with TRBD2. CDR3 length: 13 amino acids. The V gene's germline CDR1 is WSHSY and CDR2 SAAADI. V lost 7 bases, J lost 4 bases, and 7 bases stayed unmatched. CDR3 DNA: TGCGCCAGCAAAGCGGGGCTCTGGTACGAGCAGTACTTC. Protein: CASKAGLWYEQYF.

The CDR3 region has the DNA TGCGCCAGCAGCTTAGTTGGGGCCCCTAGCACAGATACGCAGTATTTT. This encodes CASSLVGAPSTDTQYF. The chain recombines TRBV5-1 with TRBJ2-3; perhaps TRBD1 as D (5 bases). V shed 2 bases and J shed 0 bases, with 13 bases lying between them. This CDR3 comprises 16 residues. Germline V CDR1 and CDR2: SGHRS, YFSETQ.

The rearrangement uses TRBV19 and TRBJ2-7; 7 nucleotides agree with TRBD1. Germline V gives CDR1 LNHDA, CDR2 SQIVND (reference sequence). This CDR3 has 14 amino acids. With V trimmed by 4 bases and J by 0 bases, 3 bases remained unmatched. CDR3 protein: CASSTGQNSYEQYF. The CDR3 nucleotides read TGTGCCAGTAGTACGGGACAGAACTCCTACGAGCAGTACTTC.

V gene TRBV5-1 combines with J gene TRBJ2-3; D possibly corresponds to TRBD1 (6 bases). The germline V gene has CDR1 SGHRS and CDR2 YFSETQ. The length of the CDR3 is 16 residues. V gave up 0 bases and J gave up 4 bases, with 15 bases separating them. The chain's CDR3 is CASSLGPQGNADTQYF. The CDR3 coding sequence is TGCGCCAGCAGCTTGGGACCACAGGGCAATGCAGATACGCAGTATTTT.

The rearrangement links TRBV4-1 to TRBJ2-7, with D perhaps TRBD2 (5 bases). Looked up from germline, CDR1 is MGHRA and CDR2 is YSYEKL. The CDR3 extends over 14 amino acids. With 0 bases removed from V and 4 bases from J, the gap between germline ends came to 10 bases. The CDR3 DNA reads TGCGCCAGCAGCCAAGATGAGGGCCTTTACGAGCAGTACTTC. Its translation is CASSQDEGLYEQYF.

J is TRBJ1-6 and V is TRBV5-4, with 7 nucleotides matching TRBD1. The CDR3 extends over 15 amino acids. The V gene end was trimmed by 2 bases and the J gene end by 5 bases; junction bases not matched to a gene: 4. CDR1 and CDR2 from the germline V gene are SGHNT and YYREEE (reference sequence). This CDR3 is CASSFWDSDNSPLHF. In DNA form, the CDR3 reads TGTGCCAGCAGCTTCTGGGACAGCGATAATTCACCCCTCCACTTT.

V usage is TRBV5-1 and J usage is TRBJ1-1; D is unclear. Germline values: CDR1 SGHRS, CDR2 YFSETQ. Trimming removed 4 bases at V and 0 bases at J, with 10 bases between. The CDR3 contains 14 residues. The DNA for the CDR3 is TGCGCCAGCAGCCTTGCGGAGCTGAACACTGAAGCTTTCTTT. Its protein is CASSLAELNTEAFF. Full variable domain (remainder filled in from reference TRBV5-1 and TRBJ1-1): KAGVTQTPRYLIKTRGQQVTLSCSPISGHRSVSWYQQTPGQGLQFLFEYFSETQRNKGNFPGRFSGRQFSNSRSEMNVSTLELGDSALYLCASSLAELNTEAFFGQGTRLTVV.

The chain joins TRBV28 to TRBJ2-3, with D uncertain. CDR1 is MDHEN, CDR2 SYDVKM, per germline. This CDR3 contains 14 residues. V lost 3 bases and J lost 7, with 14 bases in between. CDR3 region: CASSFPAAINTQYF. The CDR3 DNA is TGTGCCAGCAGTTTTCCCGCCGCGATAAATACGCAGTATTTT.

This clone was observed a single time. The chain joins TRBV20-1 to TRBJ2-1; 9 nucleotides line up with TRBD2. CDR1 is DFQATT and CDR2 is SNEGSKA in the germline V gene (reference sequence). The CDR3 consists of 15 residues. V trimming: 6 bases; J trimming: 7 bases; junction bases outside the gene matches: 13. The CDR3 protein is CSASTIAGAINEQFF. The DNA for the CDR3 is TGCAGTGCAAGTACCATAGCGGGAGCTATAAATGAGCAGTTCTTC.

The chain couples TRBV7-2 to TRBJ2-7; no clear D. Germline V gene sequence: CDR1 SGHTA, CDR2 FQGNSA. Trimming took off 1 base at V and 0 bases at J, with 7 bases between the two ends. CDR3 length equals 14 residues. The CDR3 region has the DNA TGTGCCAGCAGCTTAGAACTTAGCTCCTACGAGCAGTACTTC. Protein sequence: CASSLELSSYEQYF.

V and J are TRBV6-5 and TRBJ2-5, with a weak D call TRBD1 (5 bases). CDR3 length: 15 amino acids. The germline CDR1 and CDR2 sequences are MNHEY and SVGAGI. Deletions cut 7 bases from V and 1 base from J, with 16 bases between. The CDR3 sequence: CASTEIGAIQETQYF. In nucleotides, the CDR3 is TGTGCCAGCACCGAGATTGGGGCCATCCAAGAGACCCAGTACTTC.

The rearrangement links TRBV12-3 or TRBV12-4 to TRBJ2-6, with D uncertain. This CDR3 has 13 residues. With 10 bases removed from V and 0 bases from J, the gap between germline ends came to 7 bases. In DNA form, the CDR3 reads TGTGCCATCGACTCCTCTGGGGCCAACGTCCTGACTTTC. Its translation: CAIDSSGANVLTF.

CDR3 nucleotides: TGTGCCAGCAGCACGGGACTAGCAGGCGAGCAGTACTTC. Translating it yields CASSTGLAGEQYF. This chain connects TRBV7-2 to TRBJ2-7; 9 bases fit TRBD2. The germline V gene has CDR1 SGHTA and CDR2 FQGNSA. The CDR3 extends over 13 amino acids. V shed 5 bases and J 6 bases; nucleotides not matched to a gene: 5.

This clone was seen more than once but under ten times. The J gene is TRBJ2-2, the V gene TRBV19, with 12 nucleotides matching TRBD1. The CDR3 extends over 19 amino acids. Germline V lookup: CDR1 LNHDA, CDR2 SQIVND (reference sequence). The V gene end was trimmed by 5 bases and the J gene end by 4 bases; junction bases not matched to a gene: 14. CDR3 DNA sequence: TGTGCCAGTAGTGGGTGGGACAGGGGGCGAAGAGGCGTCACCGGGGAGCTGTTTTTT. Its translation: CASSGWDRGRRGVTGELFF.

The rearrangement joins TRBV7-9 to TRBJ2-2; TRBD2 matches at 7 bases. Germline V gives CDR1 SEHNR, CDR2 FQNEAQ (reference sequence). The trim removed 1 base at V and 4 bases at J, leaving 6 bases unmatched. This CDR3 spans 16 amino acids. The CDR3 protein is CASSLVGGYGTGELFF. The CDR3 nucleotides are TGTGCCAGCAGCTTAGTCGGGGGGTACGGCACCGGGGAGCTGTTTTTT.

The V and J genes are TRBV5-1 and TRBJ2-1; 8 bases fit TRBD2. The CDR3 is 16 amino acids. Per the germline V gene, CDR1 is SGHRS and CDR2 is YFSETQ. The junction had 6 bases not matched to a gene; V was cut back by 4 bases and J by 0 bases. The CDR3: CASSTTSGSSYNEQFF. In DNA, the CDR3 is TGCGCCAGCAGCACTACTAGCGGAAGCTCCTACAATGAGCAGTTCTTC.

The chain has TRBV5-1 and TRBJ2-1; 7 positions agree with TRBD1. Germline V gene sequence: CDR1 SGHRS, CDR2 YFSETQ. The junction had 11 bases not matched to a gene; V was cut back by 4 bases and J by 4 bases. The CDR3 loop spans 16 amino acids. The CDR3 DNA sequence: TGCGCCAGCAGCCAAACGCAGGGGGATTGGTACAATGAGCAGTTCTTC. This encodes CASSQTQGDWYNEQFF.

The chain links TRBV11-3 to TRBJ1-2; 8 nucleotides line up with TRBD1. After removal of 4 bases from V and 13 bases from J, the junction contained 8 bases not matched to a gene. This CDR3 spans 12 amino acids. Germline V gene data show CDR1 as SGHNT and CDR2 as YENEEA. The CDR3 region has the DNA TGTGCCAGCAGCTCACGGACAGGGTACGGCACCTTC. Amino acids: CASSSRTGYGTF.

The chain is built from TRBV7-2 and TRBJ2-2; D is perhaps TRBD1 (6 bases). The germline CDR1 and CDR2 sequences are SGHTA and FQGNSA. V was trimmed by 3 bases and J by 4 bases, leaving 9 bases between them. The CDR3 is 14 amino acids. Here the CDR3 reads CASSFTGSTGELFF. The DNA of the CDR3 is TGTGCCAGCAGCTTTACAGGGTCCACCGGGGAGCTGTTTTTT.

The chain uses TRBV4-1 and TRBJ1-5; 8 bases fit TRBD1. CDR1 and CDR2 (germline): MGHRA, YSYEKL. V lost 0 bases, J lost 0 bases, and 13 bases stayed unmatched. The CDR3 totals 20 residues. The CDR3 bases are TGCGCCAGCAGCCAAGATACAGGGGGGGGGAGGGGATATAGCAATCAGCCCCAGCATTTT. Translated, it gives CASSQDTGGGRGYSNQPQHF.

J is TRBJ1-5 and V is TRBV6-1; D is possibly TRBD1 (5 bases). The CDR3 is 15 amino acids. Germline V gene data show CDR1 as MNHNS and CDR2 as SASEGT. Trimming took 3 bases from V and 4 from J, leaving 13 bases between them. The CDR3 DNA follows: TGTGCCAGCAGTGATCGATATGGGGGGAATCAGCCCCAGCATTTT. Protein: CASSDRYGGNQPQHF.

This clone was counted a few times. The chain uses TRBV14 and TRBJ1-2; TRBD1 is a possible D gene (5 bases). Trimming cost V 5 bases and J 0 bases, with 10 bases left between them. The CDR3 sequence is 14 residues long. CDR1 and CDR2 from the germline V gene are SGHDN and FVKESK. This CDR3 is CASSFRVANYGYTF. The CDR3 DNA is TGTGCCAGCAGCTTCAGGGTGGCTAACTATGGCTACACCTTC.

V gene TRBV7-6 combines with J gene TRBJ2-5; D is uncertain. Trimming removed 2 bases from V and 1 base from J, with 17 bases in between. This CDR3 has 17 residues. CDR1 SGHVS and CDR2 FNYEAQ come from the germline V gene. In DNA, the CDR3 is TGTGCCAGCAGCTTAAATCATCGGGTGGTGACCCAAGAGACCCAGTACTTC. It yields the protein CASSLNHRVVTQETQYF. Variable domain in full (rest from reference TRBV7-6 and TRBJ2-5): GAGVSQSPRYKVTKRGQDVALRCDPISGHVSLYWYRQALGQGPEFLTYFNYEAQQDKSGLPNDRFSAERPEGSISTLTIQRTEQRDSAMYRCASSLNHRVVTQETQYFGPGTRLLVL.

The rearrangement joins TRBV5-6 to TRBJ1-3; TRBD1 aligns across 7 bases. Germline V lookup: CDR1 SGHDT, CDR2 YYEEEE. V trimming: 0 bases; J trimming: 6 bases; junction bases outside the gene matches: 9. The CDR3 length is 16 residues. Written as DNA, the CDR3 is TGTGCCAGCAGCTTGGGGACAGGACATCTAGAAAACACCATATATTTT. It yields the protein CASSLGTGHLENTIYF.

The chain joins TRBV5-1 to TRBJ1-1; 8 bases match TRBD1. This CDR3 spans 15 amino acids. Germline V CDR1 and CDR2: SGHRS, YFSETQ. V lost 0 bases to trimming and J lost 4 bases; unmatched junction nucleotides: 5. CDR3 region: CASSLVGQGGTEAFF. In DNA, the CDR3 is TGCGCCAGCAGCTTGGTAGGACAGGGCGGCACTGAAGCTTTCTTT.

This chain uses TRBV7-2 with TRBJ2-7, with TRBD1 identical over 8 bases. The CDR3 is 14 amino acids. The J segment lost 2 bases and the V segment lost 5 bases, leaving 5 bases of the junction unmatched. Per the germline V gene, CDR1 is SGHTA and CDR2 is FQGNSA. The CDR3 DNA reads as TGTGCCAGCAGCCCGAGACAGGGGCCCTACGAGCAGTACTTC. As protein: CASSPRQGPYEQYF.

The chain recombines TRBV11-1 with TRBJ2-7; D possibly corresponds to TRBD2 (6 bases). The germline V and J ends were trimmed by 0 bases and 2 bases, with 17 bases remaining between them. Germline loops: CDR1 SGHAT, CDR2 FQDESV (reference sequence). The CDR3 totals 17 residues. DNA of the CDR3: TGTGCCAGCAGCTTAGCTGGGTCCGAGACTAGGACCTACGAGCAGTACTTC. Protein product: CASSLAGSETRTYEQYF. The entire variable domain, with the rest obtained from reference TRBV11-1 and TRBJ2-7, is as follows: EAEVAQSPRYKITEKSQAVAFWCDPISGHATLYWYRQILGQGPELLVQFQDESVVDDSQLPKDRFSAERLKGVDSTLKIQPAELGDSAMYLCASSLAGSETRTYEQYFGPGTRLTVT.

V and J are TRBV14 and TRBJ2-7, with 8 nucleotides matching TRBD2. The V segment lost 4 bases and the J segment 2 bases; nucleotides outside the gene matches: 7. CDR1 and CDR2 from the germline V gene are SGHDN and FVKESK. The CDR3 covers 15 residues. DNA of the CDR3: TGTGCCAGCAGCCCTACCGGGACTAGTCCCTACGAGCAGTACTTC. Encoded protein: CASSPTGTSPYEQYF.

V usage is TRBV24-1 and J usage is TRBJ2-1; 10 nucleotides match TRBD2. Per the germline V gene, CDR1 is KGHDR and CDR2 is SFDVKD. V shed 5 bases and J 7 bases; nucleotides not matched to a gene: 10. There are 16 residues in the CDR3. The CDR3 DNA sequence: TGTGCCACCAGTGGGAGAGCGGGAGGGCCGGTTAATGAGCAGTTCTTC. Translation gives CATSGRAGGPVNEQFF.

The chain couples TRBV5-5 to TRBJ2-5; 13 nucleotides agree with TRBD2. Germline V gene data show CDR1 as SGHKS and CDR2 as YYEKEE (reference sequence). The CDR3 sequence is 16 residues long. J gave up 5 bases and V 0 bases, and 4 bases lay outside the gene matches. CDR3: CASSLAGTSGAETQYF. For the CDR3, the DNA is TGTGCCAGCAGCTTGGCCGGGACTAGCGGGGCTGAGACCCAGTACTTC.

The CDR3 spells CSVEYSSGGAGEQYF. As DNA, the CDR3 is TGCAGCGTTGAATACAGTAGCGGGGGGGCGGGAGAGCAGTACTTC. The chain joins TRBV29-1 to TRBJ2-7; the match to TRBD2 covers 11 bases. There are 15 residues in the CDR3. Germline V gene lookup returns CDR1 SQVTM and CDR2 ANQGSEA. V lost 2 bases and J lost 7; bases outside the gene matches: 10.